This is a list of T cell receptor beta chains from one sample in a study of blood T cell repertoires in COVID-19. Sequencing used immunoSEQ multiplex PCR; TCRdb keeps in-frame clones, though not all of them. The sample includes about 250,000 clones, around 79% of them seen just once. Sequencing was performed on peripheral blood. These TCRs come from an elderly woman with acute or convalescent COVID-19. Each CDR3 is given with its conserved first and last residue. The D gene is left open where the match is weak. A row's size may be missing; if present it is once, few, many or a size class.

TRBV7-8	-	TRBJ2-7	-	TGTGCCAGCAGCCCGACAGGGAGGTACGAGCAGTACTTC	CASSPTGRYEQYF
TRBV12-3/TRBV12-4	-	TRBJ2-5	-	TGTGCCAGCAGTTTCGGAGGGCGCGAGACCCAGTACTTC	CASSFGGRETQYF
TRBV29-1	TRBD1	TRBJ1-2	-	TGCAGCGTCCCGGGACAGGGTTTAGGCTATGGCTACACCTTC	CSVPGQGLGYGYTF
TRBV5-6	-	TRBJ1-2	-	TGTGCCAGCAGCGTCCAAGGGGTTTATGGCTACACCTTC	CASSVQGVYGYTF
TRBV19	-	TRBJ1-5	-	TGTGCCAGTAGTATCGCCGGGGGGGGGAGCAATCAGCCCCAGCATTTT	CASSIAGGGSNQPQHF
TRBV19	-	TRBJ1-2	-	TGTGCCAGTAGTATACGAGGGTTGGATGGCTACACCTTC	CASSIRGLDGYTF
TRBV7-8	TRBD1	TRBJ1-2	-	TGTGCCAGCAGCTACGGACAGGACTATGGCTACACCTTC	CASSYGQDYGYTF
TRBV5-4	-	TRBJ1-3	-	TGTGCCAGCAGCTCGCTTGAAAGGGGCGGCTCTGGAAACACCATATATTTT	CASSSLERGGSGNTIYF
TRBV4-1	-	TRBJ2-1	-	TGCGCCAGCAGCCAAGATGAGGGTAGCCACAATGAGCAGTTCTTC	CASSQDEGSHNEQFF
TRBV19	-	TRBJ1-6	-	TGTGCCAGTAGTATATTTCAGGGGAATTCACCCCTCCACTTT	CASSIFQGNSPLHF
TRBV4-3	-	TRBJ1-1	-	TGCGCCAGCAGCCCCACGGGGGGGGGCATGAACACTGAAGCTTTCTTT	CASSPTGGGMNTEAFF
TRBV7-9	TRBD1	TRBJ1-5	-	TGTGCCAGCAGCTCGGACAGGGAGGGGAATAGCAATCAGCCCCAGCATTTT	CASSSDREGNSNQPQHF
TRBV6-5	-	TRBJ2-1	-	TGTGCCAGCAGGCGGACTACCTACAATGAGCAGTTCTTC	CASRRTTYNEQFF
TRBV3-1/TRBV3-2	TRBD1	TRBJ1-2	-	TGTGCCAGCAGCCAAGAACGGGACAGGCAAATTAACTATGGCTACACCTTC	CASSQERDRQINYGYTF
TRBV19	TRBD1	TRBJ1-6	-	TGTGCCAGTAGTACAGGAGGGACAGGGGTATCACCCCTCCACTTT	CASSTGGTGVSPLHF
TRBV5-1	TRBD1	TRBJ2-2	few	TGCGCCAGCAGCCCGGGACAGGGGCCCAACACCGGGGAGCTGTTTTTT	CASSPGQGPNTGELFF
TRBV7-6	-	TRBJ1-3	-	TGTGCCAGCAGCTTCTCCGTGCAGGGTAGAAGAAACACCATATATTTT	CASSFSVQGRRNTIYF
TRBV18	-	TRBJ2-1	-	TGTGCCAGCTCACCATCCAGCGGATCCTACAATGAGCAGTTCTTC	CASSPSSGSYNEQFF
TRBV15	-	TRBJ2-1	-	TGTGCCACCAGCAGAGATACCGGGGGTACACGGGGCAATGAGCAGTTCTTC	CATSRDTGGTRGNEQFF
TRBV3-1/TRBV3-2	-	TRBJ2-7	-	TGTGCCAGCAGCCGGAGCTCCTACGAGCAGTACTTC	CASSRSSYEQYF
TRBV10-3	TRBD1	TRBJ2-7	few	TGTGCCATCAGTGCCGGGACAGACTACGAGCAGTACTTC	CAISAGTDYEQYF
TRBV4-3	-	TRBJ1-2	-	TGCGCCAGCAGCCGAGCATGGGTATTAGGGGCGGTCGGCTACACCTTC	CASSRAWVLGAVGYTF
TRBV3-1/TRBV3-2	TRBD2	TRBJ2-7	-	TGTGCCAGCAGCCTGGGACTAGCGGGGGGCACAAGCTCCTACGAGCAGTACTTC	CASSLGLAGGTSSYEQYF
TRBV3-1/TRBV3-2	TRBD2	TRBJ2-3	-	TGTGCCAGCAGCCTGGGAGGGGCAGATACGCAGTATTTT	CASSLGGADTQYF
TRBV27	-	TRBJ1-2	-	TGTGCCAGCAGTCCCGCCCGAGGCTATGGCTACACCTTC	CASSPARGYGYTF
TRBV5-1	-	TRBJ2-2	-	TGCGCCAACTCCACCGGGGAGCTGTTTTTT	CANSTGELFF
TRBV30	-	TRBJ2-5	-	TGTGCCTGGGGATCCGAAGAGACCCAGTACTTC	CAWGSEETQYF
TRBV18	-	TRBJ2-3	-	TGTGCCAGCTCACCACCGGCAAGGCAGAGGGAGCAAGATACGCAGTATTTT	CASSPPARQREQDTQYF
TRBV6-5	TRBD1	TRBJ1-2	-	TGTGCCAGCAGTTCCGAGGGGGCGGCGATCTATGGCTACACCTTC	CASSSEGAAIYGYTF
TRBV19	TRBD2	TRBJ2-1	-	TGTGCCAGTAGTCAACCGGGACTAGCCTTCAATGAGCAGTTCTTC	CASSQPGLAFNEQFF
TRBV25-1	TRBD1	TRBJ2-7	-	TGTGCCAGCAGTGAACAGGACAGGGTGCTCGAGCAGTACTTC	CASSEQDRVLEQYF
TRBV11-2	TRBD2	TRBJ2-5	once	TGTGCCAGCAGCACCCGGACTAGAAGCCAAGAGACCCAGTACTTC	CASSTRTRSQETQYF
TRBV6-5	TRBD1	TRBJ1-4	-	TGTGCCAGCAGTACCCCGGAGGGGGCGAAAGAAAAACTGTTTTTT	CASSTPEGAKEKLFF
TRBV6-6	TRBD1	TRBJ1-5	-	TGTGCCAGCAGCTCTGAGGGGGCCGGCAATCAGCCCCAGCATTTT	CASSSEGAGNQPQHF
TRBV7-8	TRBD2	TRBJ2-1	-	TGTGCCAGCAGCCCCCGGGGGACTAGCGGACCTCACAATGAGCAGTTCTTC	CASSPRGTSGPHNEQFF